The 7 T cell receptor beta chains reported below all come from one sample, sequenced in a study of T cells in Graves' hyperthyroidism and ophthalmopathy. There were TCR beta CDR3 regions amplified from RNA transcripts. Carried out on the TCR CDR3, a first-round RT-PCR used the HTBI primer set. TCRdb reprocessed the multiplex PCR reads with MiXCR, giving one entry per CDR3 protein. The sample comprises some 24,000 distinct CDR3 sequences, around 50% of which are singletons, and about 26% rests with the top ten. Sequenced input: blood. The receptors come from a woman in her thirties or forties with Graves' hyperthyroidism that later progressed to Graves' ophthalmopathy.

This chain connects TRBV7-9 to TRBJ1-4, with a possible D match to TRBD1 (6 bases). Germline V lookup: CDR1 SEHNR, CDR2 FQNEAQ (reference sequence). V lost 1 base to trimming and J lost 5 bases, with 11 bases between them. The CDR3 is 15 residues long. The CDR3, as DNA: TGTGCCAGCAGCTTAGGGGGGGGCCACAATGAAAAACTGTTTTTT. Translation: CASSLGGGHNEKLFF. Drawing the rest from reference TRBV7-9 and TRBJ1-4, the complete variable domain is DTGVSQNPRHKITKRGQNVTFRCDPISEHNRLYWYRQTLGQGPEFLTYFQNEAQLEKSRLLSDRFSAERPKGSFSTLEIQRTEQGDSAMYLCASSLGGGHNEKLFFGSGTQLSVL.

The rearrangement joins TRBV20-1 to TRBJ2-5; 7 bases line up with TRBD2. Germline loops: CDR1 DFQATT, CDR2 SNEGSKA (reference sequence). Trimming at V came to 1 base and at J to 4 bases, leaving 6 bases not matched to a gene. The CDR3 is made up of 14 amino acids. The CDR3 DNA follows: TGCAGTGCTAGAGCCGGGAGGCCGGGAGAGACCCAGTACTTC. Translating it yields CSARAGRPGETQYF.

This chain uses TRBV12-3 or TRBV12-4 with TRBJ2-7; 13 bases line up with TRBD2. J lost 2 bases, V lost 6 bases, and 1 base had no gene match. The CDR3 covers 14 residues. The CDR3, as DNA: TGTGCCAGCAGCGGGACTAGCGGGGCCTACGAGCAGTACTTC. This encodes CASSGTSGAYEQYF.

With respect to this clonotype: The conserved closing phenylalanine or tryptophan is absent in this CDR3, likely reflecting a read error. The chain joins TRBV7-9 to TRBJ1-6; no definite D call. CDR3 length: 16 residues. Germline CDR1 reads SEHNR; CDR2 reads FQNEAQ (reference sequence). Trimming shortened V by 0 bases and J by 7 bases, and 13 bases separated the two germline ends. For the CDR3, the DNA is TGTGCCAGCAGCTTAGCGCTAGGGCGGTACAATTCACCCCTCCACCAT. It codes for CASSLALGRYNSPLHH.

This clonotype appeared a single time. The V gene is TRBV9, the J gene TRBJ2-2; D perhaps matches TRBD2 (6 bases). Germline V gene data show CDR1 as SGDLS and CDR2 as YYNGEE. V was shortened by 3 bases and J by 0 bases, with 9 bases between the two germline ends. The CDR3 spans 15 residues. The CDR3 region has the DNA TGTGCCAGCAGCGATAGCGGAACGAACACCGGGGAGCTGTTTTTT. Protein: CASSDSGTNTGELFF.

A remark on this clonotype: Just one base apart from a much larger clone, this may be a read error. The chain employs TRBV6-5 and TRBJ2-4; D perhaps matches TRBD1 (6 bases). The V and J ends lost 5 bases and 5 bases respectively, with 16 bases between them. Germline lookup yields CDR1 MNHEY and CDR2 SVGAGI. This CDR3 comprises 15 residues. Here the CDR3 reads CASSKSIQGENIQYF. The CDR3 DNA reads TGTGCCAGCAGTAAATCCATACAGGGAGAAAACATTCAGTACTTC.

J is TRBJ2-2 and V is TRBV7-8, with a weak D call TRBD2 (6 bases). There are 17 residues in the CDR3. V dropped 2 bases and J dropped 4 bases, with 17 bases sitting between them. Germline V gives CDR1 SGHVS, CDR2 FQNEAQ. The CDR3 loop is CASSLRPPGDGTGELFF. CDR3 bases: TGTGCCAGCAGCTTAAGGCCCCCGGGAGATGGCACCGGGGAGCTGTTTTTT. Using reference TRBV7-8 and TRBJ2-2 for the parts outside the CDR3, the full variable domain is GAGVSQSPRYKVAKRGQDVALRCDPISGHVSLFWYQQALGQGPEFLTYFQNEAQLDKSGLPSDRFFAERPEGSVSTLKIQRTQQEDSAVYLCASSLRPPGDGTGELFFGEGSRLTVL.